The 27 T cell receptor beta chains below were found in one sample sequenced in a study of early T cells in non-severe SARS-CoV-2 infection (dated by TCRdb to 2020 to 2022). Libraries came from 5' RACE. This sample was sequenced with a NextSeq 500. TCRdb's own reprocessing of the public reads used fastp at Q25 and MiXCR and kept productive beta chains. Records with the same CDR3 protein are collapsed into one entry carrying the most frequent genes and DNA. This sample gives about 55,000 distinct CDR3 sequences in total; less than 15% of them show up just once. Of the sample, approximately 9.4% falls within the top ten clones. The sequenced sample was whole blood, obtained at baseline. The receptors come from an adult who was a healthcare worker with PCR-confirmed SARS-CoV-2 infection or an uninfected control (not recorded which).

This clonotype was recorded at least ten times. This chain joins TRBV24-1 and TRBJ2-2; the D is unclear. V lost 3 bases, J lost 6 bases, and 13 bases lay in between. CDR1 KGHDR and CDR2 SFDVKD come from the germline V gene. The CDR3 spans 15 residues. Written as DNA, the CDR3 is TGTGCCACCAGTGATCGCCGAAACGTGGCCGGGGAGCTGTTTTTT. It specifies CATSDRRNVAGELFF.

CDR3 amino acids: CASRPAGALYEQYF. The CDR3 DNA is TGTGCCAGCAGGCCGGCAGGGGCGCTCTACGAGCAGTACTTC. The V call is TRBV6-1, the J call TRBJ2-7; perhaps TRBD1 as D (6 bases). Germline assignment: CDR1 MNHNS and CDR2 SASEGT. CDR3 length: 14 residues. The V end was cut by 6 bases, the J end by 3 bases, with 15 bases between.

The chain uses TRBV6-6 and TRBJ1-4; a possible D gene is TRBD1 (6 bases). V was trimmed by 6 bases and J by 7 bases, leaving 12 bases between them. The CDR3 loop spans 13 amino acids. Germline-derived CDR1 and CDR2 are MNHNY and SVGAGI (reference sequence). This CDR3 reads CASSLRGSEKLFF. The CDR3, as DNA: TGTGCCAGCAGCCTCAGGGGCAGTGAAAAACTGTTTTTT.

As concerns this clonotype: Since a much larger clone is just one base distant, this may be a read error. The chain couples TRBV7-9 to TRBJ2-3, with D unclear. There are 11 residues in the CDR3. From germline, CDR1 is SEHNR and CDR2 FQNEAQ (reference sequence). Trimming stripped 8 bases from V and 4 bases from J, with 7 bases between. The CDR3 loop reads CASESPDTQYF. The DNA for the CDR3 is TGTGCCAGCGAAAGCCCAGATACGCAGTATTTT.

Many counts were recorded for this clonotype. The chain couples TRBV11-2 to TRBJ2-7; unclear D gene. The CDR3 loop spans 14 amino acids. The V gene's germline CDR1 is SGHAT and CDR2 FQNNGV. Between the trimmed V and J ends, which lost 0 bases and 2 bases, there was a span of 8 bases. The CDR3 reads CASSLDAGPYEQYF. CDR3 coding DNA: TGTGCCAGCAGCTTAGATGCCGGTCCCTACGAGCAGTACTTC.

With respect to this clonotype: A read error may explain this, as a much larger clone is one base away. This chain joins TRBV30 and TRBJ2-3; D gene ambiguous. CDR3 length: 13 residues. Germline CDR1 reads GTSNPN; CDR2 reads SVGIG (reference sequence). CDR3 coding DNA: TGTGCCCGGAGTGTAGCCCGAACGGGTACGCAGTATTTT. Its translation: CARSVARTGTQYF.

This chain joins TRBV10-1 and TRBJ2-7, with TRBD1 matching 10 bases. The germline V gene has CDR1 WNHNN and CDR2 SYGVQD (reference sequence). This CDR3 is 14 amino acids long. CDR3 sequence (DNA): TGCGCGCGAGGGGGAGACAGGGGGCTGGACGAGCAGTACTTC. Its protein product is CARGGDRGLDEQYF.

This clonotype has at least ten counts. The J gene is TRBJ2-7, the V gene TRBV4-2, with 8 bases that match TRBD2. Per the germline V gene, CDR1 is LGHNA and CDR2 is YNFKEQ. The CDR3 extends over 17 amino acids. J lost 1 base, V lost 0 bases, and 8 bases had no gene match. CDR3 DNA: TGTGCCAGCAGCCAAGAACCCGCCGCTAGCGGGTCCTACGAGCAGTACTTC. It encodes CASSQEPAASGSYEQYF.

This chain uses TRBV20-1 with TRBJ1-2, with D tentatively TRBD1 (5 bases). With 2 bases removed from V and 7 bases from J, the gap between germline ends came to 20 bases. Germline V gene data show CDR1 as DFQATT and CDR2 as SNEGSKA (reference sequence). The CDR3 is made up of 15 amino acids. The DNA for the CDR3 is TGCAGTGCTAGACAACTTTCATCCGGGACCTCTGGCTACACCTTC. As protein: CSARQLSSGTSGYTF.

V usage is TRBV7-3 and J usage is TRBJ2-5; D may be TRBD2 (6 bases). Germline V gene lookup returns CDR1 SGHTA and CDR2 FQGTGA. This CDR3 spans 14 amino acids. Deletions cut 0 bases from V and 2 bases from J, with 7 bases between. CDR3 residues: CASSLTGGQETQYF. DNA for the CDR3: TGTGCCAGCAGCTTAACGGGGGGACAAGAGACCCAGTACTTC.

The table lists this clonotype with many counts. The CDR3 is CASSLDRGRLYEQYF. CDR3 sequence (DNA): TGTGCCAGCAGCTTAGATCGGGGCAGACTCTACGAGCAGTACTTC. The chain recombines TRBV11-2 with TRBJ2-7; either TRBD1 or TRBD2 may supply D (5 bases each). The CDR3 spans 15 residues. In germline, CDR1 is SGHAT, CDR2 FQNNGV. Trimming took 0 bases from V and 3 from J, leaving 12 bases between them.

This clonotype was observed many times. CDR3 region: CASSRGGTSGNNEQFF. In nucleotides, the CDR3 is TGCGCCAGCAGCCGCGGAGGGACTAGCGGGAACAATGAGCAGTTCTTC. The chain has TRBV4-3 and TRBJ2-1; 13 bases fit TRBD2. This CDR3 comprises 16 residues. Germline V gives CDR1 LGHNA, CDR2 YSLEER. V lost 4 bases, J lost 5 bases, and 5 bases stayed unmatched.

In this sample, this clonotype turned up a few times. CDR3: CASSLGEGWTYEQYF. In nucleotides, the CDR3 is TGCGCCAGCAGCTTGGGAGAGGGTTGGACCTACGAGCAGTACTTC. The V gene is TRBV5-1, the J gene TRBJ2-7; D is perhaps TRBD2 (5 bases). Germline CDR1 and CDR2: SGHRS and YFSETQ. The length of the CDR3 is 15 residues. Trimming took 0 bases from V and 2 from J, leaving 12 bases between them. Full variable domain (missing parts from reference TRBV5-1 and TRBJ2-7): KAGVTQTPRYLIKTRGQQVTLSCSPISGHRSVSWYQQTPGQGLQFLFEYFSETQRNKGNFPGRFSGRQFSNSRSEMNVSTLELGDSALYLCASSLGEGWTYEQYFGPGTRLTVT.

The gene calls are TRBV5-1 and TRBJ2-5; D is ambiguous. Germline V gene lookup returns CDR1 SGHRS and CDR2 YFSETQ. The V gene lost 0 bases and the J gene lost 2 bases, with 11 bases spanning the gap. CDR3 size: 15 residues. CDR3 protein: CASSLAWHTQETQYF. The CDR3 bases are TGCGCCAGCAGCTTGGCTTGGCACACGCAAGAGACCCAGTACTTC. The entire variable domain, with the rest obtained from reference TRBV5-1 and TRBJ2-5, is as follows: KAGVTQTPRYLIKTRGQQVTLSCSPISGHRSVSWYQQTPGQGLQFLFEYFSETQRNKGNFPGRFSGRQFSNSRSEMNVSTLELGDSALYLCASSLAWHTQETQYFGPGTRLLVL.

This clonotype was seen a few times. The rearrangement links TRBV12-3 or TRBV12-4 to TRBJ2-5, with D unclear. Deletions cut 1 base from V and 5 bases from J, with 5 bases between. This CDR3 has 12 amino acids. Here the CDR3 reads CASSLVGETQYF. The DNA of the CDR3 is TGTGCCAGCAGTTTAGTGGGGGAGACCCAGTACTTC.

The chain combines TRBV7-9 with TRBJ2-2; D is unclear. The V gene's germline CDR1 is SEHNR and CDR2 FQNEAQ (reference sequence). V was shortened by 2 bases and J by 4 bases, with 5 bases between the two germline ends. CDR3 size: 13 residues. CDR3 residues: CASSLFGTGELFF. The CDR3 DNA reads as TGTGCCAGCAGCTTATTTGGCACCGGGGAGCTGTTTTTT.

This clonotype was picked up a small number of times. The J gene is TRBJ2-5, the V gene TRBV28; D remains unclear. Germline V CDR1 and CDR2: MDHEN, SYDVKM. This CDR3 spans 13 amino acids. The germline V and J ends were trimmed by 6 bases and 7 bases, with 15 bases remaining between them. In nucleotides, the CDR3 is TGTGCCAGCAGCTCCCCCGCCACTTGGACCCAGTACTTC. Protein product: CASSSPATWTQYF. Drawing the rest from reference TRBV28 and TRBJ2-5, the complete variable domain is DVKVTQSSRYLVKRTGEKVFLECVQDMDHENMFWYRQDPGLGLRLIYFSYDVKMKEKGDIPEGYSVSREKKERFSLILESASTNQTSMYLCASSSPATWTQYFGPGTRLLVL.

This chain uses TRBV6-2 or TRBV6-3 with TRBJ1-6; D gene ambiguous. The V end lost 2 bases, the J end lost 9 bases, and 5 bases lay between the germline ends. Germline V CDR1 and CDR2: MNHEY, SVGEGT. The CDR3 has 12 amino acids. The chain's CDR3 is CASSYSSSPLHF. Here the CDR3 DNA reads TGTGCCAGCAGTTACAGTAGTTCACCCCTCCACTTT.

This clonotype has at least ten counts. The rearrangement joins TRBV29-1 to TRBJ2-3; no reliable D call. Trimming pared 4 bases from V and 4 bases from J, leaving 15 bases between. The CDR3 length is 14 residues. CDR1 and CDR2 from the germline V gene are SQVTM and ANQGSEA. The CDR3 DNA is TGCAGCGTTGCTGAGTCTCCAGGCGCAGATACGCAGTATTTT. Its protein product is CSVAESPGADTQYF.

Only a few counts were recorded for this clonotype. V is TRBV7-9 and J is TRBJ1-1, with D perhaps TRBD1 (6 bases). V was pared by 5 bases and J by 1 base, with 11 bases between. This CDR3 spans 14 amino acids. CDR1 is SEHNR, CDR2 FQNEAQ, per germline (reference sequence). CDR3 sequence (DNA): TGTGCCAGCAGCCATCGACAGGCGAACACTGAAGCTTTCTTT. Its protein product is CASSHRQANTEAFF.

The chain recombines TRBV11-2 with TRBJ2-3; perhaps TRBD2 as D (6 bases). CDR3 length: 15 amino acids. Germline V gives CDR1 SGHAT, CDR2 FQNNGV. Trimming pared 2 bases from V and 3 bases from J, leaving 12 bases between. The CDR3 here is CASSLSGGVTDTQYF. In DNA form, the CDR3 reads TGTGCCAGCAGCTTATCTGGCGGGGTGACAGATACGCAGTATTTT.

The genes are TRBV18 and TRBJ2-2; the match to TRBD1 covers 7 bases. CDR1 KGHSH and CDR2 LQKENI come from the germline V gene. CDR3 length: 16 amino acids. V lost 3 bases and J lost 1; bases outside the gene matches: 5. The CDR3 sequence is CASSPAGTVNTGELFF. CDR3 coding DNA: TGTGCCAGCTCACCGGCCGGGACAGTGAACACCGGGGAGCTGTTTTTT.

This clonotype is medium-sized (0.01 to 0.1%) in the sample. This rearrangement joins TRBV7-6 to TRBJ2-1, with D possibly TRBD1 on 5 matching bases. CDR1 SGHVS and CDR2 FNYEAQ come from the germline V gene. The CDR3 loop spans 12 amino acids. Trimming took 3 bases from V and 5 from J, leaving 5 bases between them. In DNA, the CDR3 is TGTGCCAGCAGCTTGACAGACAATGAGCAGTTCTTC. Its translation: CASSLTDNEQFF.

This clonotype turned up a few times. The genes are TRBV6-2 or TRBV6-3 and TRBJ2-1; 11 nucleotides align to TRBD2. Germline values: CDR1 MNHEY, CDR2 SVGEGT. This CDR3 spans 15 amino acids. Trimming took 5 bases from V and 7 from J; bases not matched to a gene: 7. In nucleotides, the CDR3 is TGTGCCAGCAGTATAACTAGCGGGAGCTATAATGAGCAGTTCTTC. It translates to CASSITSGSYNEQFF.

This clonotype was detected only a few times. The chain joins TRBV6-5 to TRBJ2-1, with a possible D match to TRBD1 (6 bases). The germline gives CDR1 MNHEY, CDR2 SVGAGI. V was trimmed by 0 bases and J by 2 bases, leaving 8 bases between them. CDR3 length: 15 residues. In DNA form, the CDR3 reads TGTGCCAGCAGTTACTCCGGGACAACCTACAATGAGCAGTTCTTC. Residues: CASSYSGTTYNEQFF.

The chain uses TRBV4-2 and TRBJ2-7, with D unclear. In germline, CDR1 is LGHNA, CDR2 YNFKEQ. The CDR3 runs to 14 residues. Trimming stripped 0 bases from V and 3 bases from J, with 9 bases between. As DNA, the CDR3 is TGTGCCAGCAGCCAAGAAGGGCAGGACTACGAGCAGTACTTC. It codes for CASSQEGQDYEQYF.

This clonotype has only a few counts. The chain links TRBV11-1 to TRBJ1-6, with TRBD1 matching 7 bases. V gave up 3 bases and J gave up 7 bases; unmatched junction bases: 6. Germline V gene sequence: CDR1 SGHAT, CDR2 FQDESV (reference sequence). The CDR3 has 15 residues. The CDR3 coding sequence is TGTGCCAGCAGCTTCAACAGGGGACTGAATTCACCCCTCCACTTT. As protein: CASSFNRGLNSPLHF.